This TCR beta chain came from a study of blood T cell repertoires in COVID-19 (dated by TCRdb to about 2020). About the study as a whole: Collaborator samples came from the United States, Italy and Spain and covered acute and convalescent phases of COVID-19. The material from the prospective study consisted of cDNA or gDNA derived from T cells, B-cell-depleted T cells, or PBMCs. The dataset comprised deeply sampled blood TCRbeta repertoires from subjects exposed to, actively infected with, or recovered from COVID-19. The repertoires were released in a freely available public database meant as a resource for research on the immune response to SARS-CoV-2. The samples were drawn from two sources: the first 160 participants of the ongoing ImmuneRACE study, and 950 to 1,500 subjects contributed by 6 global collaborators. Nearly every sample came with metadata listing a de-identified subject ID, COVID-19 status, age in years and sex. Where HLA class I and class II types were available, the types were taken from metadata supplied by the sample provider, not from assay-based typing. Beyond this particular receptor, the publication reports: The quantity of clinical and demographic metadata differed by source and by participant and was supplied without curation.

In the prospective study, participants were roughly 18 to 90 years old, resided in about two dozen geographic areas of the United States, and were enrolled through a virtual design. In the prospective study, cohorts were assigned on the basis of participant-reported clinical history obtained from a screening survey and a study questionnaire. Recovered participants in ImmuneRACE Cohort 3 were defined by two consecutive negative NP/OP PCR tests, clearance by a healthcare professional, or resolution of symptoms. Mobile phlebotomists in the prospective study collected whole blood, serum and a nasopharyngeal or oropharyngeal swab from every participant. Participants in the prospective study had the option to provide additional blood draws and questionnaires over a roughly 2-month period. Before DNA extraction, prospective study blood samples were shipped either frozen or at room temperature. TCRbeta CDR3 regions were amplified from genomic DNA by means of the immunoSEQ Assay, a bias-controlled multiplex PCR. In the original analysis: The number of nucleated cells in each sample was estimated by amplification of reference gene primers within the assay. To quantify the absolute abundance of each unique TCRbeta CDR3 rearrangement, sequence reads were collapsed and filtered. For each sample, productive Simpson clonality was calculated as the square root of Simpson's diversity index over productive rearrangements. This is the immuneACCESS table as TCRdb keeps it, with only in-frame sequences that have V and J called. A part of the clones is gone; compared with another copy, unresolved V genes explain less than half, and the rest is unexplained. V and J calls and clone size are given by that table; D and trimming were obtained from the DNA. Across this sample there are under 300,000 clones, with 90% to 95% seen only once. The ten biggest clones cover about 1.9% of the sample.

On this clone itself: There is no known antigen for this receptor. Base-call qualities are not available, and no considerably larger clone is one nucleotide away.

The source is a woman aged 18 to 35 who had recovered from COVID-19. The sample taken for sequencing was PBMCs or T cells enriched from blood (not recorded which).

In nucleotides, the sequence is TGTGCCAGCATGTGGGACAGAGGCTACGAGCAGTACTTC. This yields the protein CASMWDRGYEQYF. The rearranged segments are TRBV6-5 and TRBJ2-7; 7 bases in between match TRBD1. V has 7 bases trimmed and J has 3 bases trimmed; junction bases matching no gene number 6. CDR1 is given as MNHEY and CDR2 as SVGAGI, both from the germline V gene. Counted from cysteine to phenylalanine, this CDR3 has 13 amino acids. Only the CDR3 DNA stays, 39 bases, in frame from base 1.